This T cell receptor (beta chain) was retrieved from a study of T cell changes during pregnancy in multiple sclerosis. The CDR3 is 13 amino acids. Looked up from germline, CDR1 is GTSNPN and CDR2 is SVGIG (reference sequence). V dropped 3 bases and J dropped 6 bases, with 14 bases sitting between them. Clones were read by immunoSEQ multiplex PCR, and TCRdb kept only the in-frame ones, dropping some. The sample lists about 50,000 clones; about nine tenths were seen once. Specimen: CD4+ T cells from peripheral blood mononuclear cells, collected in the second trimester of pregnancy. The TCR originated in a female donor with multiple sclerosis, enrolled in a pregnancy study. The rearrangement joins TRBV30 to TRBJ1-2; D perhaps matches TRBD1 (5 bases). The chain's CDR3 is CAWRLVGGHGYTF. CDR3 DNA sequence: TGTGCCTGGAGGCTGGTGGGGGGTCATGGCTACACCTTC.